This T cell receptor (beta chain) was recovered during a study of T-cell reconstitution after alpha-beta-depleted transplantation in children (TCRdb year 2016). Regarding the study in general: T-cell immune reconstitution after TCRalphabeta/CD19-depleted allogeneic hematopoietic cell transplantation in children was quantitatively tracked in the study by means of TCR repertoire profiling.

Findings and caveats that apply to the study as a whole: Apparently early alphabetaT-cell count recovery about two months after transplant reportedly relied on only several hundred rapidly expanded clones derived from non-depleted graft cells. In some patients, the high TCRbeta diversity seen at day 60 was put down to recipient T cells and intrathymic progenitors that had survived conditioning. Hyperexpanded clone frequencies declined over subsequent months; after one year, T-cell counts and TCRbeta diversity were mostly attributed to newly produced T cells.

This specimen's treatment or condition label, interpreted: allogeneic hematopoietic cell transplantation with graft depleted of TCRalphabeta T cells and CD19 B cells. TCRalphabeta/CD19-depleted allogeneic hematopoietic cell grafts were given to the transplant recipients, all of whom were children. Library construction relied on PCR. Sequencing used an Illumina HiSeq 2500. Molecular barcoding was employed in the preparation of TCR libraries, with unique molecular identifiers being used to normalize TCRbeta repertoire quantification. In-frame beta chains were kept once TCRdb had trimmed the public reads at Q25 with fastp and called clones with MiXCR. Duplicate CDR3 protein sequences are folded into a single record with the most common DNA and genes. Recorded for this sample are 150,000 to 200,000 distinct CDR3 sequences; 11% of them occurred a single time. Jointly, the top ten make up less than 15% of the sample.

According to the germline V gene, CDR1 reads MGHRA and CDR2 reads YSYEKL. Trimming removed 8 bases from V and 3 bases from J; the gene matches leave 4 bases unexplained. Inclusive of the bounding cysteine and phenylalanine, the CDR3 is 14 residues long. The entry retains the CDR3 DNA only, 42 bases that are in frame from base 1. This clonotype appeared many times. This clone's antigen is unknown. No base-level quality is on record; no much larger clone is a single base apart. This receptor was taken from a boy between 2 and 10 years old with acute myeloid leukemia, due to receive a stem cell transplant. The chain uses TRBV4-1 and TRBJ2-3, and 11 bases in between align with TRBD2. Sequencing was performed on PBMCs, taken before TCRalphabeta/CD19-depleted stem cell transplant. The DNA sequence is as follows: TGCGCCAGCCAACGACTAGCGGGAACAGATACGCAGTATTTT. It translates as CASQRLAGTDTQYF.